The sequence of this TCR beta chain was determined in a study of STAT5B mutations in CD4+ large granular lymphocyte leukemia. Method: immunoSEQ multiplex PCR; TCRdb's copy keeps in-frame clones and lacks some. There are 40,000 or so clones in the sample; about 80% occur only once, and 0.55% lies in the top ten. Per germline, CDR1 SGHRS and CDR2 YFSETQ. Trimming left V 2 bases short and J 0 bases short, with 12 bases between. This CDR3 comprises 16 residues. Material for sequencing was CD4+ T cells from blood buffy coats. The gene calls are TRBV5-1 and TRBJ2-1; D is possibly TRBD1 or TRBD2 (5 bases each). The clonotype originates from a human donor in good health. CDR3 DNA sequence: TGCGCCAGCAGCTTTTTAGGGACCCGCTCCTACAATGAGCAGTTCTTC. It codes for CASSFLGTRSYNEQFF.